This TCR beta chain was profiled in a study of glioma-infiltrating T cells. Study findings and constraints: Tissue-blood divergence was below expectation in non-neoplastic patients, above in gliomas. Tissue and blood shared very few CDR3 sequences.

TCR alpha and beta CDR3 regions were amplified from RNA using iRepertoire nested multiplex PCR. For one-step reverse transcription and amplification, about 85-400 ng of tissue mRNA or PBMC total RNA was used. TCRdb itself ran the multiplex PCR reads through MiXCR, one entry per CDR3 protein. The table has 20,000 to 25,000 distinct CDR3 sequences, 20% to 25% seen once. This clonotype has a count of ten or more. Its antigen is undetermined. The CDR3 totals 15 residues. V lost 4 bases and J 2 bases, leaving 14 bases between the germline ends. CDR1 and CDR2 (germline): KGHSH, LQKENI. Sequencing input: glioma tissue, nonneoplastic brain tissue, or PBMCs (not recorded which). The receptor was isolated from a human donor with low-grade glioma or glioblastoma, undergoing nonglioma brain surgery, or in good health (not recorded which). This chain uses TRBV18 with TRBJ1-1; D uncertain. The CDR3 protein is CASSRSAGGNTEAFF. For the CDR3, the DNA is TGTGCCAGCTCACGATCTGCAGGCGGAAACACTGAAGCTTTCTTT.